This entry lists 20 T cell receptor beta chains sequenced from one sample in a study of blood T cell repertoires in COVID-19. Sequenced by immunoSEQ multiplex PCR; TCRdb stores in-frame clones only, minus some. This table has under 200,000 clones, over 75% appearing once. Sequencing was done on a sample of peripheral blood. These receptors originate from a man between 70 and 80 years old with active or convalescent COVID-19.

The chain couples TRBV6-5 to TRBJ2-7; no definite D call. This CDR3 comprises 12 residues. Germline loops: CDR1 MNHEY, CDR2 SVGAGI. Deletions cut 10 bases from V and 0 bases from J, with 10 bases between. CDR3 residues: CATRLSSYEQYF. CDR3 sequence (DNA): TGTGCCACCCGCCTGAGCTCCTACGAGCAGTACTTC.

CDR3 DNA sequence: TGTGCCAGCAGCATACAGGGTCCGAGTGGAAACACCATATATTTT. Protein: CASSIQGPSGNTIYF. The J gene is TRBJ1-3, the V gene TRBV5-4; D is perhaps TRBD1 (6 bases). Germline CDR1 and CDR2: SGHNT and YYREEE (reference sequence). This CDR3 has 15 amino acids. Trimming removed 4 bases from V and 3 bases from J, with 14 bases in between.

Ten or more counts support this clone. This sequence joins TRBV27 and TRBJ2-1; 12 bases match TRBD2. Trimming removed 5 bases from V and 7 bases from J; junction bases left unmatched: 6. Germline CDR1 MNHEY, CDR2 SMNVEV (reference sequence). CDR3 length: 15 amino acids. CDR3 DNA: TGTGCCAGCAGTGCTACTAGCGGGAGGCCGAATGAGCAGTTCTTC. Translation: CASSATSGRPNEQFF.

The V and J genes are TRBV19 and TRBJ1-4; 8 nucleotides line up with TRBD1. The J segment lost 1 base and the V segment lost 6 bases, leaving 4 bases of the junction unmatched. CDR3 length equals 15 residues. The germline CDR1 and CDR2 sequences are LNHDA and SQIVND (reference sequence). In nucleotides, the CDR3 is TGTGCCAGTAGCCCAGACAGGGGAACTAATGAAAAACTGTTTTTT. As protein: CASSPDRGTNEKLFF.

This rearrangement joins TRBV10-3 to TRBJ2-3; 11 nucleotides line up with TRBD2. The V and J ends lost 6 bases and 3 bases, in that order; junction bases with no gene match: 5. Germline V gene lookup returns CDR1 ENHRY and CDR2 SYGVKD. The CDR3 consists of 15 residues. This chain's CDR3 is CAISRTSGGTDTQYF. The CDR3 DNA sequence: TGTGCCATCAGCCGTACTAGCGGGGGTACAGATACGCAGTATTTT.

The V call is TRBV5-1, the J call TRBJ2-7; 7 bases are shared with TRBD1. There are 14 residues in the CDR3. V shed 3 bases and J 0 bases; nucleotides not matched to a gene: 3. The germline CDR1 and CDR2 sequences are SGHRS and YFSETQ. CDR3 DNA sequence: TGCGCCAGCAGCTGGGGGACAGCCTCCTACGAGCAGTACTTC. It yields the protein CASSWGTASYEQYF.

This sequence joins TRBV12-3 or TRBV12-4 and TRBJ1-2, with a possible D match to TRBD1 (6 bases). CDR3 length: 13 residues. Trimming took off 6 bases at V and 6 bases at J, with 14 bases between the two ends. The CDR3 protein is CASSPGQNHGYTF. For the CDR3, the DNA is TGTGCCAGCAGCCCCGGACAGAACCATGGCTACACCTTC.

The rearrangement joins TRBV6-4 to TRBJ1-6; D might be TRBD1 (5 bases). Trimming left V 7 bases short and J 5 bases short, with 21 bases between. Germline V gene data show CDR1 as MRHNA and CDR2 as SNTAGT. This CDR3 spans 17 amino acids. CDR3 protein: CASKGIGAGSHNSPLHF. The CDR3 nucleotides are TGTGCCAGCAAGGGGATAGGCGCCGGCTCGCATAATTCACCCCTCCACTTT.

The CDR3 here is CASSPGGVLTF. CDR3 bases: TGTGCCAGCAGCCCCGGGGGCGTCCTGACTTTC. The chain combines TRBV7-9 with TRBJ2-6, with D maybe TRBD2 (6 bases). Germline CDR1 reads SEHNR; CDR2 reads FQNEAQ (reference sequence). The V end lost 5 bases, the J end lost 12 bases, and 8 bases lay between the germline ends. This CDR3 spans 11 amino acids. Looking up the rest from reference TRBV7-9 and TRBJ2-6 gives the full variable domain: DTGVSQNPRHKITKRGQNVTFRCDPISEHNRLYWYRQTLGQGPEFLTYFQNEAQLEKSRLLSDRFSAERPKGSFSTLEIQRTEQGDSAMYLCASSPGGVLTFGAGSRLTVL.

This sequence joins TRBV7-2 and TRBJ1-5; unclear D gene. The length of the CDR3 is 15 residues. Germline CDR1 reads SGHTA; CDR2 reads FQGNSA. The ends were cut back, 1 base at V and 2 bases at J, with 9 bases in the middle. CDR3 protein: CASSLGLARNQPQHF. The CDR3 region has the DNA TGTGCCAGCAGCTTAGGACTTGCCCGCAATCAGCCCCAGCATTTT.

This chain connects TRBV7-3 to TRBJ2-5, with D maybe TRBD2 (6 bases). The CDR3 length is 16 residues. Trimming removed 2 bases at V and 4 bases at J, with 17 bases between. Germline V CDR1 and CDR2: SGHTA, FQGTGA. This CDR3 is CASSLFAPGEGETQYF. The CDR3 DNA follows: TGTGCCAGCAGCTTATTCGCGCCGGGAGAAGGAGAGACCCAGTACTTC.

The chain combines TRBV10-3 with TRBJ1-5, with D perhaps TRBD1 (5 bases). Germline V gene sequence: CDR1 ENHRY, CDR2 SYGVKD. This CDR3 has 17 amino acids. The germline V and J ends were trimmed by 0 bases and 5 bases, with 17 bases remaining between them. Here the CDR3 reads CAISESIVQTGDQPQHF. CDR3 in DNA: TGTGCCATCAGTGAGTCGATTGTCCAGACGGGGGATCAGCCCCAGCATTTT.

The CDR3 spells CASSGRDFSWGQYF. The CDR3 DNA sequence: TGTGCCAGCAGCGGAAGGGACTTTTCGTGGGGGCAGTATTTT. J is TRBJ2-3 and V is TRBV13; TRBD2 is a possible D gene (6 bases). Germline values: CDR1 PRHDT, CDR2 FYEKMQ (reference sequence). The V end was cut by 5 bases, the J end by 11 bases, with 20 bases between. The length of the CDR3 is 14 residues.

The V and J genes are TRBV9 and TRBJ1-3; D possibly corresponds to TRBD1 (6 bases). CDR1 is SGDLS and CDR2 is YYNGEE in the germline V gene. The CDR3 length is 15 residues. Trimming took off 3 bases at V and 2 bases at J, with 12 bases between the two ends. CDR3 protein: CASSAQTGTGNTIYF. Written as DNA, the CDR3 is TGTGCCAGCAGCGCCCAGACAGGAACTGGAAACACCATATATTTT.

In its sample, this clone was seen many times. The chain employs TRBV6-1 and TRBJ2-2; 9 bases match TRBD2. CDR1 and CDR2 from the germline V gene are MNHNS and SASEGT. V was clipped by 4 bases and J by 2 bases; unmatched bases: 11. The CDR3 runs 18 residues. The CDR3 DNA reads as TGTGCCAGCAGTGCCTCCCGCGCGGGAGGGCCTAACACCGGGGAGCTGTTTTTT. Translation: CASSASRAGGPNTGELFF.

The chain links TRBV6-2 or TRBV6-3 to TRBJ2-5; maybe TRBD1 (7 bases). Deletions cut 3 bases from V and 5 bases from J, with 16 bases between. The CDR3 has 15 amino acids. Looked up from germline, CDR1 is MNHEY and CDR2 is SVGEGT. The CDR3 spells CASSYGAGGFETQYF. CDR3 bases: TGTGCCAGCAGTTATGGAGCAGGGGGGTTTGAGACCCAGTACTTC.

The chain couples TRBV9 to TRBJ2-2, with 12 bases fitting TRBD2. Trimming took 3 bases from V and 7 from J; bases not matched to a gene: 4. From germline, CDR1 is SGDLS and CDR2 YYNGEE. The CDR3 has 15 residues. The CDR3 DNA reads as TGTGCCAGCAGCGCCACTAGCGGGGGGCACGGGGAGCTGTTTTTT. Amino acids: CASSATSGGHGELFF.

The table lists this clone with a count of one. The rearrangement uses TRBV10-3 and TRBJ2-1; 13 nucleotides align to TRBD2. Germline CDR1 is ENHRY and CDR2 is SYGVKD. The junction had 6 bases not matched to a gene; V was cut back by 5 bases and J by 8 bases. The CDR3 runs 15 residues. Here the CDR3 reads CAISSTSGRTDEQFF. In DNA form, the CDR3 reads TGTGCCATCAGTTCGACTAGCGGGAGGACGGATGAGCAGTTCTTC.

The chain joins TRBV6-1 to TRBJ2-2, with TRBD1 matching 10 bases. The CDR3 contains 16 residues. After removal of 4 bases from V and 4 bases from J, the junction contained 6 bases not matched to a gene. Germline V gives CDR1 MNHNS, CDR2 SASEGT. For the CDR3, the DNA is TGTGCCAGCAGTGGCCGGGACAGGGGCCCCACCGGGGAGCTGTTTTTT. The encoded protein is CASSGRDRGPTGELFF.

The genes are TRBV12-3 or TRBV12-4 and TRBJ1-2; D call uncertain. The CDR3 spans 11 residues. The V end was cut by 4 bases, the J end by 6 bases, with 6 bases between. The CDR3 DNA reads TGTGCCAGCAGTTCCAATCATGGCTACACCTTC. It is translated as CASSSNHGYTF.